The 25 T cell receptor beta chains in this list originate from one sample, sequenced in a study of blood T cell repertoires in COVID-19. The table came from immunoSEQ multiplex PCR; TCRdb's copy has only in-frame clones and leaves some out. The data contain about 260,000 clones, around 80% of them seen just once; the ten biggest clones take up 3.5% to 5%. Sequenced material: PBMCs or T cells enriched from blood (not recorded which). The source of these receptors is a man aged 25 to 40 with acute COVID-19.

This clone showed up just once. J is TRBJ1-5 and V is TRBV28; D remains unclear. Deletions cut 6 bases from V and 5 bases from J, with 23 bases between. Germline V gives CDR1 MDHEN, CDR2 SYDVKM. The CDR3 length is 17 residues. CDR3 sequence (DNA): TGTGCCAGCAGAGTCTCGACGGCCGCACCGGGGTATCAGCCCCAGCATTTT. Protein product: CASRVSTAAPGYQPQHF.

In this sample, this clone turned up once. The chain combines TRBV5-1 with TRBJ1-4; 7 bases map to TRBD1. CDR1 and CDR2 (germline): SGHRS, YFSETQ. CDR3 size: 15 residues. V trimming: 5 bases; J trimming: 6 bases; junction bases outside the gene matches: 10. This CDR3 reads CASRGPGQRDEKLFF. The CDR3 DNA sequence: TGCGCCAGCAGAGGTCCGGGACAGAGGGATGAAAAACTGTTTTTT.

Points on this clone: One end of the junction does not line up with germline, which may come from a read error. V gene TRBV5-1 combines with J gene TRBJ1-1; 8 bases fit TRBD1. Germline V CDR1 and CDR2: SGHRS, YFSETQ. The CDR3 is made up of 13 amino acids. The CDR3 bases are TGTGCCAGCAGCGTAGGACAGGGCACTGAAGCTTTCTTT. This codes for CASSVGQGTEAFF. The full variable domain, in which reference TRBV5-1 and TRBJ1-1 provide the parts outside the CDR3, is KAGVTQTPRYLIKTRGQQVTLSCSPISGHRSVSWYQQTPGQGLQFLFEYFSETQRNKGNFPGRFSGRQFSNSRSEMNVSTLELGDSALYLCASSVGQGTEAFFGQGTRLTVV.

As to this clone: This same CDR3 is encoded by further DNA sequences in the sample. The rearrangement links TRBV19 to TRBJ1-5, with 9 bases fitting TRBD1. Germline V gene data show CDR1 as LNHDA and CDR2 as SQIVND (reference sequence). With 6 bases clipped from V and 1 base from J, the junction kept 1 base outside the gene matches. This CDR3 has 14 amino acids. The CDR3, as DNA: TGTGCCAGTAGGGACAGGGGAAGCAATCAGCCCCAGCATTTT. Amino acid sequence: CASRDRGSNQPQHF.

The chain joins TRBV11-3 to TRBJ2-2; the match to TRBD1 covers 9 bases. This CDR3 spans 15 amino acids. Losses at the gene ends were 4 bases for V and 3 bases for J; bases not matched to a gene: 3. Germline CDR1 SGHNT, CDR2 YENEEA. The CDR3 sequence is CASSYRTGDTGELFF. DNA for the CDR3: TGTGCCAGCAGCTACCGGACAGGGGACACCGGGGAGCTGTTTTTT.

This clone was recorded once. The chain joins TRBV5-8 to TRBJ1-2; 7 bases line up with TRBD1. In germline, CDR1 is SGHTS, CDR2 YDEGEE. V dropped 1 base and J dropped 5; count of bases not matched to a gene: 2. This CDR3 contains 13 residues. In DNA, the CDR3 is TGTGCCAGCAGCTTGAGGGGGCCTTATGGCTACACCTTC. Translation: CASSLRGPYGYTF.

This chain joins TRBV3-1 (or the pseudogene TRBV3-2) and TRBJ1-4; the D gene is possibly TRBD1 (5 bases). V shed 5 bases and J shed 4 bases, with 20 bases lying between them. The CDR3 is 17 residues long. The germline CDR1 and CDR2 sequences are LGHDT and YNNKEL (reference sequence). CDR3 DNA: TGTGCCAGCAGCTATCTACAACTCGACAGCCTTAATGAAAAACTGTTTTTT. It specifies CASSYLQLDSLNEKLFF.

This chain links TRBV7-2 with TRBJ1-6; D is undetermined. This CDR3 has 13 amino acids. CDR1 and CDR2 (germline): SGHTA, FQGNSA. V lost 2 bases and J lost 10, with 9 bases in between. The CDR3 here is CASSLNTESPLHF. In DNA, the CDR3 is TGTGCCAGCAGCTTAAATACAGAGTCACCCCTCCACTTT.

This clone was picked up a small number of times. DNA for the CDR3: TGTGCCAGTAAAAATAGTGCGGGGGGGTCCTACAATGAGCAGTTCTTC. Translated, it gives CASKNSAGGSYNEQFF. The chain combines TRBV19 with TRBJ2-1; 9 bases match TRBD2. This CDR3 is built from 16 residues. V lost 7 bases and J lost 1; bases outside the gene matches: 8. The germline V gene has CDR1 LNHDA and CDR2 SQIVND (reference sequence).

The J gene is TRBJ1-2, the V gene TRBV27, with 12 bases that match TRBD1. The CDR3 spans 16 residues. Trimming at V came to 0 bases and at J to 4 bases, leaving 3 bases not matched to a gene. The germline CDR1 and CDR2 sequences are MNHEY and SMNVEV (reference sequence). Here the CDR3 DNA reads TGTGCCAGCAGTTTATCGGGACAGGGGGCGATCTATGGCTACACCTTC. This gives the protein CASSLSGQGAIYGYTF.

The gene calls are TRBV21-1 and TRBJ2-6; TRBD1 is the table's D call and was not checked against the DNA. TRBV21-1 is deemed a pseudogene. The CDR3 loop spans 15 amino acids. In nucleotides, the CDR3 is TGTGCCAGCAGCAACGACAGAACTGGGGCCAACGTCCTGACTTTC. Its translation: CASSNDRTGANVLTF.

The rearrangement uses TRBV4-3 and TRBJ2-2; D is perhaps TRBD2 (6 bases). Germline V gene data show CDR1 as LGHNA and CDR2 as YSLEER. The CDR3 has 14 residues. The V and J ends lost 4 bases and 6 bases respectively, with 12 bases between them. The CDR3 DNA reads as TGCGCCAGCAGCCCAGGAGGGGAACCCGGGGAGCTGTTTTTT. This gives the protein CASSPGGEPGELFF.

The chain carries TRBV10-2 and TRBJ2-2; TRBD2 agrees at 7 bases. This CDR3 has 15 amino acids. The J segment lost 5 bases and the V segment lost 10 bases, leaving 13 bases of the junction unmatched. Per the germline V gene, CDR1 is WSHSY and CDR2 is SAAADI. For the CDR3, the DNA is TGCGCCACCGCCCCGAGCGGGGCCAGAACCGGGGAGCTGTTTTTT. This codes for CATAPSGARTGELFF.

To note about this clone: It is unclear where the CDR3 begins or ends on the DNA, so no DNA is shown, and the CDR3 is as TCRdb lists it. The chain recombines TRBV12-3 or TRBV12-4 with TRBJ1-5. Including both end residues, the CDR3 is 12 amino acids long. The CDR3 sequence: CASSSSGQPQHF.

This clone was seen once. This sequence joins TRBV18 and TRBJ1-4; D is possibly TRBD1 (6 bases). Trimming took off 3 bases at V and 4 bases at J, with 9 bases between the two ends. The germline CDR1 and CDR2 sequences are KGHSH and LQKENI. The CDR3 covers 14 residues. The CDR3 DNA reads as TGTGCCAGCTCACCGGACAGAATTAATGAAAAACTGTTTTTT. This codes for CASSPDRINEKLFF.

There are a few counts of this clone. This chain links TRBV25-1 with TRBJ2-2, with TRBD1 matching 8 bases. Germline V CDR1 and CDR2: MGHDK, SYGVNS. V was clipped by 10 bases and J by 3 bases; unmatched bases: 13. The CDR3 contains 16 residues. In DNA, the CDR3 is TGTGCCACAAAACCCCCCGACAGGGGAGACACCGGGGAGCTGTTTTTT. Its translation: CATKPPDRGDTGELFF.

The chain joins TRBV6-1 to TRBJ1-2; 9 bases match TRBD1. The CDR3 spans 17 residues. The ends lost 3 bases at V and 7 bases at J; junction bases unmatched: 15. Germline lookup yields CDR1 MNHNS and CDR2 SASEGT. The CDR3 loop reads CASSDTSLAGQGLGYTF. CDR3 DNA sequence: TGTGCCAGCAGTGACACATCGTTGGCCGGACAGGGGCTTGGCTACACCTTC.

The chain has TRBV11-3 and TRBJ1-1, with unresolved D. This CDR3 region has 15 residues. Germline values: CDR1 SGHNT, CDR2 YENEEA. Trimming stripped 2 bases from V and 1 base from J, with 11 bases between. The CDR3 is CASSLYEYGNTEAFF. For the CDR3, the DNA is TGTGCCAGCAGCTTATATGAGTACGGGAACACTGAAGCTTTCTTT.

This chain uses TRBV19 with TRBJ2-3; TRBD2 matches 8 bases. Germline CDR1 and CDR2: LNHDA and SQIVND (reference sequence). The CDR3 is made up of 17 amino acids. Trimming took 4 bases from V and 6 from J; bases not matched to a gene: 15. CDR3 protein: CASSTPGAGGGGDTQYF. CDR3 nucleotides: TGTGCCAGTAGTACCCCCGGCGCGGGAGGAGGGGGGGATACGCAGTATTTT.

The chain recombines TRBV6-5 with TRBJ2-2, with D possibly matching TRBD2 (6 bases). V lost 6 bases and J 1 base, leaving 12 bases between the germline ends. The CDR3 contains 15 residues. Germline V gives CDR1 MNHEY, CDR2 SVGAGI. The CDR3 loop reads CASRNLGGNTGELFF. CDR3 DNA: TGTGCCAGCAGAAACCTGGGGGGGAACACCGGGGAGCTGTTTTTT.

V gene TRBV6-4 combines with J gene TRBJ1-1; D perhaps matches TRBD1 (5 bases). The CDR3 runs 14 residues. CDR1 MRHNA and CDR2 SNTAGT come from the germline V gene. Trimming left V 2 bases short and J 1 base short, with 8 bases between. CDR3 loop: CASSDAGQNTEAFF. CDR3 nucleotide sequence: TGTGCCAGCAGTGACGCTGGACAGAACACTGAAGCTTTCTTT.

V is TRBV7-9 and J is TRBJ2-7, with D uncertain. The ends were cut back, 5 bases at V and 5 bases at J, with 19 bases in the middle. The CDR3 totals 15 residues. CDR1 is SEHNR, CDR2 FQNEAQ, per germline (reference sequence). The CDR3 reads CASSQPTSPSNEQYV. Written as DNA, the CDR3 is TGTGCCAGCAGCCAGCCGACATCTCCCAGCAACGAGCAGTACGTC.

The V and J genes are TRBV29-1 and TRBJ2-5, with D possibly TRBD2 on 5 matching bases. In germline, CDR1 is SQVTM, CDR2 ANQGSEA. This CDR3 is built from 11 residues. V lost 4 bases and J 4 bases, leaving 7 bases between the germline ends. The CDR3 DNA follows: TGCAGCGTTGGGAGGACAGAGACCCAGTACTTC. Amino acid sequence: CSVGRTETQYF.

The V call is TRBV9, the J call TRBJ2-1, with 8 bases matching TRBD2. CDR3 length equals 17 residues. Losses at the gene ends were 4 bases for V and 7 bases for J; bases not matched to a gene: 16. Germline V lookup: CDR1 SGDLS, CDR2 YYNGEE. CDR3 coding DNA: TGTGCCAGCAGCCCCGATGACTCGGGGGGGGTCAGGAATGAGCAGTTCTTC. Its protein product is CASSPDDSGGVRNEQFF.

The rearrangement links TRBV6-1 to TRBJ2-7; 7 nucleotides match TRBD1. This CDR3 is built from 13 residues. Per germline, CDR1 MNHNS and CDR2 SASEGT. The V and J ends lost 0 bases and 9 bases, in that order; junction bases with no gene match: 5. The CDR3 loop reads CASSEAGQQGQYV. CDR3 DNA: TGTGCCAGCAGTGAAGCGGGACAGCAGGGGCAGTACGTC.